This T cell receptor (beta chain) derives from a study of PD-L1 blockade in urothelial cancer. Stated time point: pretreatment peripheral blood. The assay was immunoSEQ multiplex PCR, and TCRdb's table has in-frame clones only and misses some. In the table there are about 130,000 clones, roughly 84% of which are singletons. Germline V gene data show CDR1 as MDHEN and CDR2 as SYDVKM. This CDR3 is 16 amino acids long. Trimming removed 4 bases from V and 0 bases from J, with 10 bases in between. The starting material was PBMCs, obtained around atezolizumab (anti-PD-L1) treatment. This chain uses TRBV28 with TRBJ1-6, with D hard to call. The clonotype originates from a man aged 45-65 years with urothelial cancer. Here the CDR3 reads CASSSTQSSYNSPLHF. The DNA for the CDR3 is TGTGCCAGCAGTTCGACACAAAGCTCCTATAATTCACCCCTCCACTTT.